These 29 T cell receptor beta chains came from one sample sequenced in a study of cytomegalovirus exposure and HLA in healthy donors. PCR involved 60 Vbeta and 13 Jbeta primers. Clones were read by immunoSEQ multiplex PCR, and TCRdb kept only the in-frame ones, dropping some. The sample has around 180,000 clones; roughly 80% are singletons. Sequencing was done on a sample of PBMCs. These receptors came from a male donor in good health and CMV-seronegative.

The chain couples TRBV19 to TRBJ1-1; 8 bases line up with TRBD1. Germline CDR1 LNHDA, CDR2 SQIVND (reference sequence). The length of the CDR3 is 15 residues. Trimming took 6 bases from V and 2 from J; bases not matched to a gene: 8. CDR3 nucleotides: TGTGCCAGTAGGATGCAGGGGGCGGCTAACACTGAAGCTTTCTTT. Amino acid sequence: CASRMQGAANTEAFF.

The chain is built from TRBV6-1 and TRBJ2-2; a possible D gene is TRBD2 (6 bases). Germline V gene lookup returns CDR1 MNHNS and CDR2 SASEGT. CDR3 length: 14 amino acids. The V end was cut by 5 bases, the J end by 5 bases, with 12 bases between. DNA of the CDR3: TGTGCCAGCAGTCTTCGGGACTCAACCGGGGAGCTGTTTTTT. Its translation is CASSLRDSTGELFF.

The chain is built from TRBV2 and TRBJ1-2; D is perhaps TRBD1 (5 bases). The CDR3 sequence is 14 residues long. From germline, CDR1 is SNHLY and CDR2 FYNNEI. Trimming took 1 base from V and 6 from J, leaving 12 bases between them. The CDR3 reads CASSEGIPGDGYTF. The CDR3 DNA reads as TGTGCCAGCAGTGAAGGGATCCCGGGGGATGGCTACACCTTC. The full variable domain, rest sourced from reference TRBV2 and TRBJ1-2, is EPEVTQTPSHQVTQMGQEVILRCVPISNHLYFYWYRQILGQKVEFLVSFYNNEISEKSEIFDDQFSVERPDGSNFTLKIRSTKLEDSAMYFCASSEGIPGDGYTFGSGTRLTVV.

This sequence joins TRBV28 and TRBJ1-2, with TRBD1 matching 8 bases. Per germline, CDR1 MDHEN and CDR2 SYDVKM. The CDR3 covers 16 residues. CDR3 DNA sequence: TGTGCTGCGGGGGCAGGGGGCGCCGGGGCTAACTATGGCTACACCTTC. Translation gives CAAGAGGAGANYGYTF.

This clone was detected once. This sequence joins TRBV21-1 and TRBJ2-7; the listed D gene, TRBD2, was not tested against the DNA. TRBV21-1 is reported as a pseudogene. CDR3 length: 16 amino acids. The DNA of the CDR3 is TGTGCCAGCAGCAAATGTGGGAGGGAGACAGACTACGAGCAGTACTTC. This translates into CASSKCGRETDYEQYF.

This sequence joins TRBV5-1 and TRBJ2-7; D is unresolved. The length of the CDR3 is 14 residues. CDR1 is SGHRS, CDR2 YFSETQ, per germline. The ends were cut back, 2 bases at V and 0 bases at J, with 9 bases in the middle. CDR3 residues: CASSFARLSYEQYF. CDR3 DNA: TGCGCCAGCAGCTTTGCACGACTCTCCTACGAGCAGTACTTC. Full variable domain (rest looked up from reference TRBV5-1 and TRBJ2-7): KAGVTQTPRYLIKTRGQQVTLSCSPISGHRSVSWYQQTPGQGLQFLFEYFSETQRNKGNFPGRFSGRQFSNSRSEMNVSTLELGDSALYLCASSFARLSYEQYFGPGTRLTVT.

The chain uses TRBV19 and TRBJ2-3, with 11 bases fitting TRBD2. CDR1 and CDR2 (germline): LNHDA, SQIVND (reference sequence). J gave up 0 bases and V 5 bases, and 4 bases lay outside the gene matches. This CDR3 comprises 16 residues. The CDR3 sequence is CASSPRTSGSTDTQYF. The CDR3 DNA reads TGTGCCAGTAGTCCCAGGACTAGCGGGAGCACAGATACGCAGTATTTT.

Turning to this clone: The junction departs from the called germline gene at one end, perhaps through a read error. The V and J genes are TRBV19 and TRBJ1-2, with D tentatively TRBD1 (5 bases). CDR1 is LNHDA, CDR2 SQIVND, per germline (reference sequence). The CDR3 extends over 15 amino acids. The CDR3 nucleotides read TGTGCCAGTAGCCCCCCCGGGGGATCTAACTATGGCTACCCCTTC. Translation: CASSPPGGSNYGYPF.

As DNA, the CDR3 is TGTGCCAGCAGCCCGGAAGGGTCAGCGGGAGTGCGGATACCCGGGGAGCTGTTTTTT. Translation: CASSPEGSAGVRIPGELFF. The chain couples TRBV9 to TRBJ2-2; 8 nucleotides align to TRBD2. Germline V gene data show CDR1 as SGDLS and CDR2 as YYNGEE. The V gene end was trimmed by 4 bases and the J gene end by 6 bases; junction bases not matched to a gene: 20. The CDR3 has 19 residues.

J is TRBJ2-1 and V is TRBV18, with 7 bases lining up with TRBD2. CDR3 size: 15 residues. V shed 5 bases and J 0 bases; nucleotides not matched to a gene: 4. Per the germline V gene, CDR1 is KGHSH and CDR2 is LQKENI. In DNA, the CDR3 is TGTGCCAGCTCATCCGGGGAGGGCTCCTACAATGAGCAGTTCTTC. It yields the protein CASSSGEGSYNEQFF.

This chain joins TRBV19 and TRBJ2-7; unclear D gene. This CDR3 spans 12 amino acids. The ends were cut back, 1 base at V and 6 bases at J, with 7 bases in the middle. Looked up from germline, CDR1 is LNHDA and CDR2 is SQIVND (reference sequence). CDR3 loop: CASSIGVGEQYF. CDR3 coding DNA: TGTGCCAGTAGTATAGGAGTTGGCGAGCAGTACTTC.

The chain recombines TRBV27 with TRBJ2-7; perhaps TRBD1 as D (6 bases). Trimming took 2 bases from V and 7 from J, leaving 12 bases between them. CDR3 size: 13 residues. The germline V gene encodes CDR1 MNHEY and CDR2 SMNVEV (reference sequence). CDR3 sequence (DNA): TGTGCCAGCAGTTTAGGTTTCGGACAGGAGCAGTACTTC. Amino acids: CASSLGFGQEQYF.

The CDR3 region has the DNA TGTGCCAGCAGCTTAGGTGGGACTAGGGTCGAGCAGTACTTC. Translated: CASSLGGTRVEQYF. The chain has TRBV7-9 and TRBJ2-7; 8 nucleotides align to TRBD2. Germline trimming cut 1 base from V and 6 bases from J; bases unmatched to any gene: 5. The CDR3 sequence is 14 residues long. From germline, CDR1 is SEHNR and CDR2 FQNEAQ (reference sequence).

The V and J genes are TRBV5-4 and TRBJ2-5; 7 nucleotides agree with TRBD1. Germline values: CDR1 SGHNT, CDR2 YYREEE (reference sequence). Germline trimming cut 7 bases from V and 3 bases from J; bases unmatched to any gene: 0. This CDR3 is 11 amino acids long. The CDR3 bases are TGTGCCAGCGGGACAGAAGAGACCCAGTACTTC. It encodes CASGTEETQYF.

The CDR3 nucleotides read TGTGCCAGCAGCTTGTTACTGTCGACTAGCGGGAGCCCCCCCTACGAGCAGTACTTC. It specifies CASSLLLSTSGSPPYEQYF. The chain is built from TRBV5-6 and TRBJ2-7; 12 bases are shared with TRBD2. The CDR3 has 19 residues. Losses at the gene ends were 1 base for V and 2 bases for J; bases not matched to a gene: 13. Germline V gene data show CDR1 as SGHDT and CDR2 as YYEEEE.

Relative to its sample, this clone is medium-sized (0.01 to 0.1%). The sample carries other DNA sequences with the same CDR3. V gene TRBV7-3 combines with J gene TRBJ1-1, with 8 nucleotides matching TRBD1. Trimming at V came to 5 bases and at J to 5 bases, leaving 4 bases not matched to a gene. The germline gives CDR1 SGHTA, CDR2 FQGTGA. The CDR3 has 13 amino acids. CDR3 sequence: CASSPTGGTEAFF. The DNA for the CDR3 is TGTGCCAGCAGCCCTACAGGGGGAACTGAAGCTTTCTTT.

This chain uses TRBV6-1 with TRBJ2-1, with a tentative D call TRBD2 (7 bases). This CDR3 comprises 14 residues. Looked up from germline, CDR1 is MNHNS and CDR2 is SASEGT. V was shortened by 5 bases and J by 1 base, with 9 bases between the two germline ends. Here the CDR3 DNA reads TGTGCCAGCAGTCGGGGGGCTTCCTACAATGAGCAGTTCTTC. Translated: CASSRGASYNEQFF.

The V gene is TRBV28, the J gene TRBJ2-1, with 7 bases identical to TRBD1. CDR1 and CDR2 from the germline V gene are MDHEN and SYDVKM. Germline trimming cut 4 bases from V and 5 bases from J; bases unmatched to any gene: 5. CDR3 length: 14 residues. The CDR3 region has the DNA TGTGCCAGCAGTTACCGACAGGGCAACAATGAGCAGTTCTTC. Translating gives CASSYRQGNNEQFF.

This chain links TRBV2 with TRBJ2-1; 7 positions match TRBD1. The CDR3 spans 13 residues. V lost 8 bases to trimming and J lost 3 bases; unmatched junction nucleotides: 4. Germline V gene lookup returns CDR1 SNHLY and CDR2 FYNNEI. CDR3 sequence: CASDRDSYNEQFF. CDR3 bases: TGTGCCAGCGACAGGGACAGCTACAATGAGCAGTTCTTC.

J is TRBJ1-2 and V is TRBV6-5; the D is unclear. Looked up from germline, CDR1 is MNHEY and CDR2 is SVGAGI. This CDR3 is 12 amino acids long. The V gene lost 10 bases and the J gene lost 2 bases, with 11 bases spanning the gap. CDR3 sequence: CATTTGNYGYTF. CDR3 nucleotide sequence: TGTGCCACCACGACGGGGAACTATGGCTACACCTTC.

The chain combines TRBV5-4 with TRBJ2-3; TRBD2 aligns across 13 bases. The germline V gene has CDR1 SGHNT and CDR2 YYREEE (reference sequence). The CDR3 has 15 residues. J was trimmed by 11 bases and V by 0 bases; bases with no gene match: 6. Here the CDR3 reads CASSLAGRTSGGQYF. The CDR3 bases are TGTGCCAGCAGCTTGGCGGGTCGGACTAGCGGGGGGCAGTATTTT.

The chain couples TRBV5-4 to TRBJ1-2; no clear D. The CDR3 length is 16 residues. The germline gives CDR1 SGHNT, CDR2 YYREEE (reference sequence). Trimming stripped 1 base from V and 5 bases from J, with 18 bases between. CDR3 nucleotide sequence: TGTGCCAGCAGCTTGCGTCCCCCCGAATTCCGGTATGGCTACACCTTC. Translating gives CASSLRPPEFRYGYTF.

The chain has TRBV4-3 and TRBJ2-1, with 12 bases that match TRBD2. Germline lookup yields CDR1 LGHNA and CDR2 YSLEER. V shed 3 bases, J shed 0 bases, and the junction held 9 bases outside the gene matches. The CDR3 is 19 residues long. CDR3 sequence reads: CASSQVGLAGWSSYNEQFF. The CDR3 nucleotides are TGCGCCAGCAGCCAGGTTGGACTAGCGGGGTGGAGCTCCTACAATGAGCAGTTCTTC.

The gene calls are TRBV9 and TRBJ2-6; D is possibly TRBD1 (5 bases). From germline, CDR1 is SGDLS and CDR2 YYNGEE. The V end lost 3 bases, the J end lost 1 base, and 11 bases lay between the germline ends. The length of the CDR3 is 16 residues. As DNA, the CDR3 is TGTGCCAGCAGCGCCCTTGCAGGGTCTGGGGCCAACGTCCTGACTTTC. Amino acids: CASSALAGSGANVLTF.

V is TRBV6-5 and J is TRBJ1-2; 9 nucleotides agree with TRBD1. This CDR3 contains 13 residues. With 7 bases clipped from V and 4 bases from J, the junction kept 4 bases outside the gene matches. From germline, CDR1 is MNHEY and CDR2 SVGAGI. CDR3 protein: CASTKTGGYGYTF. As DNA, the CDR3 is TGTGCCAGCACGAAGACAGGGGGCTATGGCTACACCTTC.

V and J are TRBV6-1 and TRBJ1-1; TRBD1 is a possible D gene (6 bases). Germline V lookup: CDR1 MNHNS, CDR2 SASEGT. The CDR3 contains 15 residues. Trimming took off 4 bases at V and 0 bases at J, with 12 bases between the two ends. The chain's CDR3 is CASSAYRAMNTEAFF. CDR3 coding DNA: TGTGCCAGCAGTGCCTACAGGGCTATGAACACTGAAGCTTTCTTT.

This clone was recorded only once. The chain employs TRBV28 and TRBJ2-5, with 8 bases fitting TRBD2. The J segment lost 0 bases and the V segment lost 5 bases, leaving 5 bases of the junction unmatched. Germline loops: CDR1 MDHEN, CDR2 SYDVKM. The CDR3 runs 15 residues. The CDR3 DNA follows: TGTGCCAGCAGTGCACTAGCGGAAGACCAAGAGACCCAGTACTTC. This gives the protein CASSALAEDQETQYF.

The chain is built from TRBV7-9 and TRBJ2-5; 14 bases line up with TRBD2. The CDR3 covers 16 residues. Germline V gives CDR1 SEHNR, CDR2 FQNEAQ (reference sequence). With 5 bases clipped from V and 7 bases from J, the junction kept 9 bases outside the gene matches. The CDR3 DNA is TGTGCCAGCAGCCCCAGGACTAGCGGGAGGCCATCGACCCAGTACTTC. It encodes CASSPRTSGRPSTQYF.

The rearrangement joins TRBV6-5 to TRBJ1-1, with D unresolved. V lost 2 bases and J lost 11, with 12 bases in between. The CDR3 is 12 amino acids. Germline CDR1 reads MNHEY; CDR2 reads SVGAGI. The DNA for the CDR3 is TGTGCCAGCAGTTACGACAAAAACAAGGCTTTCTTT. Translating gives CASSYDKNKAFF.